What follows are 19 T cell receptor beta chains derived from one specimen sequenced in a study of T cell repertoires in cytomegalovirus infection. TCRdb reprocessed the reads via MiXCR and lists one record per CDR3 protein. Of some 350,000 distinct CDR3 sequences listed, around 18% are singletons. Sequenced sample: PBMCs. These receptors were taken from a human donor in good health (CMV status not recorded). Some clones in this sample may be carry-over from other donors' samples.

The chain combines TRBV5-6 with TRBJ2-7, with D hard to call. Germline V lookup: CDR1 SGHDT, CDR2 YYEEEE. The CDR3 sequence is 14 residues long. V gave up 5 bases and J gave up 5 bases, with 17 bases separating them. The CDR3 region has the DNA TGTGCCAGCAGGCGGACCGGTCAGGCGAACGAGCAGTACTTC. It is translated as CASRRTGQANEQYF.

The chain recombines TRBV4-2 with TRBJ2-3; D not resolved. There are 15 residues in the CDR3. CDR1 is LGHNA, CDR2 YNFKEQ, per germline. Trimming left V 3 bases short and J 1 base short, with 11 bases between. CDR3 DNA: TGTGCCAGCAGCCACGGGCAACAAGGCACAGATACGCAGTATTTT. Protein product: CASSHGQQGTDTQYF.

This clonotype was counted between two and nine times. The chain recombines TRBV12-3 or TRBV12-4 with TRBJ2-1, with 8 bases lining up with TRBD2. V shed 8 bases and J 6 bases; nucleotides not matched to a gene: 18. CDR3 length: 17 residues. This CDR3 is CASLGRSGSPTSNEQFF. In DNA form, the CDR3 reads TGTGCCAGCCTGGGGCGGAGCGGGAGCCCAACGAGCAATGAGCAGTTCTTC.

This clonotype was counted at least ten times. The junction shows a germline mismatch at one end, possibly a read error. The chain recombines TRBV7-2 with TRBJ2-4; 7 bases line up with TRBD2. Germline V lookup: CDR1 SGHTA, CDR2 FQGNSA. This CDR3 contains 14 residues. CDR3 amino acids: CASSPSPGSREVDF. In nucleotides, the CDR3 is TGTGCCAGCAGCCCTAGCCCCGGGAGCCGGGAGGTAGACTTC.

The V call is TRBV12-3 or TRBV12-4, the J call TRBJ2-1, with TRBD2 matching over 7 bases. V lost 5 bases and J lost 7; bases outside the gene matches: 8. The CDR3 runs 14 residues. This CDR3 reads CASSRSGYGNEQFF. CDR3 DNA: TGTGCCAGCAGTCGTAGCGGGTACGGAAATGAGCAGTTCTTC.

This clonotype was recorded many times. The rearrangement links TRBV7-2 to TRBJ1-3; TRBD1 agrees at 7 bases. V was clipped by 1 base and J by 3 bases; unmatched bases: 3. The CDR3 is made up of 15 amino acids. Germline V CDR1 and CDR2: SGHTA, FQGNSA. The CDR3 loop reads CASSLVTGSGNTIYF. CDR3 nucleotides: TGTGCCAGCAGCTTAGTGACAGGGAGTGGAAACACCATATATTTT.

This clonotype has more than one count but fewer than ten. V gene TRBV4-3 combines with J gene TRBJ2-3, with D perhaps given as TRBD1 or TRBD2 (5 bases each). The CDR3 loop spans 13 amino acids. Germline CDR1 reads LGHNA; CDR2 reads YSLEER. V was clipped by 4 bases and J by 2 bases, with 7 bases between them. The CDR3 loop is CASSPGLTDTQYF. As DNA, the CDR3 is TGCGCCAGCAGCCCGGGGCTCACAGATACGCAGTATTTT.

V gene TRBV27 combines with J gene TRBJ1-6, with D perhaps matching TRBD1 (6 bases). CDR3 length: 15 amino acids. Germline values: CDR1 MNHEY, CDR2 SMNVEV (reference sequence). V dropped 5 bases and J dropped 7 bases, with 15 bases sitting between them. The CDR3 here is CASSVHGQINSPLHF. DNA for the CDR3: TGTGCCAGCAGTGTCCACGGACAGATCAATTCACCCCTCCACTTT.

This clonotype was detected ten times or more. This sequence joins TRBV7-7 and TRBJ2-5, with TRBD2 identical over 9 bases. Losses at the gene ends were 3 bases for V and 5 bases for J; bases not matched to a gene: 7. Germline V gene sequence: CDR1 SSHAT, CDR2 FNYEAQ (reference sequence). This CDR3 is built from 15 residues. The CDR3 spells CASSLGRGGRETQYF. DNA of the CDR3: TGTGCCAGCAGCTTGGGGCGGGGGGGCCGTGAGACCCAGTACTTC.

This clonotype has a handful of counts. CDR3 sequence reads: CASSPGTSGPTETQYF. CDR3 sequence (DNA): TGTGCCAGCAGCCCGGGGACTAGCGGCCCCACAGAGACCCAGTACTTC. This chain joins TRBV7-8 and TRBJ2-5; TRBD2 matches 11 bases. This CDR3 spans 16 amino acids. Germline trimming cut 5 bases from V and 4 bases from J; bases unmatched to any gene: 9. The germline V gene encodes CDR1 SGHVS and CDR2 FQNEAQ.

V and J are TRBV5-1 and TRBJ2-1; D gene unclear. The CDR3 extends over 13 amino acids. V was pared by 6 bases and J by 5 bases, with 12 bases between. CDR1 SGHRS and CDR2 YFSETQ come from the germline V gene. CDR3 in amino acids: CASKLSRNNEQFF. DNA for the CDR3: TGCGCCAGCAAGTTGTCGAGAAACAATGAGCAGTTCTTC.

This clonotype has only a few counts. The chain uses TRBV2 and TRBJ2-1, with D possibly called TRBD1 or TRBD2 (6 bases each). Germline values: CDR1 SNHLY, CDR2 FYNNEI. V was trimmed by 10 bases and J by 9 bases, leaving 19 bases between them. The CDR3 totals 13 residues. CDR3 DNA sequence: TGTGCCACCCCCGACGGGGGCCGCACTGAGCAGTTCTTC. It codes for CATPDGGRTEQFF.

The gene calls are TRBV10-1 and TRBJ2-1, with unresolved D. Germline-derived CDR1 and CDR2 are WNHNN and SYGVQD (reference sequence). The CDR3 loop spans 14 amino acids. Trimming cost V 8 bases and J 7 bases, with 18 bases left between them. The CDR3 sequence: CASQSHMGMNEQFF. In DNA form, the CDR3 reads TGCGCCAGCCAGTCGCATATGGGAATGAATGAGCAGTTCTTC.

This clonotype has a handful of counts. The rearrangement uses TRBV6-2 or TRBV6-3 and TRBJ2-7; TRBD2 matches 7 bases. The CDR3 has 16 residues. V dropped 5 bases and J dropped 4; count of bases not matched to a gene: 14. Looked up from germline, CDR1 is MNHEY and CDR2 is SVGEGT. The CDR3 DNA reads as TGTGCCAGCAGTGCCCTACGGGGGGAATTATCGTACGAGCAGTACTTC. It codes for CASSALRGELSYEQYF.

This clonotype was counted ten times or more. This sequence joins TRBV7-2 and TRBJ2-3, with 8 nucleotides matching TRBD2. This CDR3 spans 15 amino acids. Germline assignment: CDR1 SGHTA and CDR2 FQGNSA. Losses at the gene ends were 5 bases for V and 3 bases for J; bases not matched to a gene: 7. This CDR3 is CASSTGAGGTDTQYF. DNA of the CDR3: TGTGCCAGCAGCACAGGCGCGGGAGGAACAGATACGCAGTATTTT.

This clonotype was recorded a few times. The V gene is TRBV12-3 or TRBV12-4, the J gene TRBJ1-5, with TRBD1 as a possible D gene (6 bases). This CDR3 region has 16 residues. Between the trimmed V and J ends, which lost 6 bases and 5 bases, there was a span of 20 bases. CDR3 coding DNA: TGTGCCAGCAGGGGGGAGGGGGAACGCGGGGATCAGCCCCAGCATTTT. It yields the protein CASRGEGERGDQPQHF.

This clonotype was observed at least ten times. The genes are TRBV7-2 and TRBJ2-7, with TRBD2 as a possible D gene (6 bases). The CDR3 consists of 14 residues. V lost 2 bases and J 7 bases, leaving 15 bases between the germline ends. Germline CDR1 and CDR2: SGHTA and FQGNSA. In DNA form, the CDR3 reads TGTGCCAGCAGCTTATACGGGGGATTGAGAGAGCAGTACTTC. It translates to CASSLYGGLREQYF.

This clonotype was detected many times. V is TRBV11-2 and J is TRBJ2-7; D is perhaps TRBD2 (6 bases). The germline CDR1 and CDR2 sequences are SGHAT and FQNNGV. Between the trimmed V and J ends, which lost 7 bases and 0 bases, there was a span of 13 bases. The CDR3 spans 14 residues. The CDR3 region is CASKPRGSSYEQYF. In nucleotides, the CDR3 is TGTGCCAGCAAACCTCGGGGGAGCTCCTACGAGCAGTACTTC. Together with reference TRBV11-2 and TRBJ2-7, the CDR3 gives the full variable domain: EAGVAQSPRYKIIEKRQSVAFWCNPISGHATLYWYQQILGQGPKLLIQFQNNGVVDDSQLPKDRFSAERLKGVDSTLKIQPAKLEDSAVYLCASKPRGSSYEQYFGPGTRLTVT.

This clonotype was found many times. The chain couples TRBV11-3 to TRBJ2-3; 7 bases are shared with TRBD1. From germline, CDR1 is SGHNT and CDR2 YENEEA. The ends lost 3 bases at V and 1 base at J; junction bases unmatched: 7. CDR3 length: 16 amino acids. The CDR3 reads CASSLETGVGTDTQYF. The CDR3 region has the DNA TGTGCCAGCAGCTTGGAAACAGGGGTAGGCACAGATACGCAGTATTTT.